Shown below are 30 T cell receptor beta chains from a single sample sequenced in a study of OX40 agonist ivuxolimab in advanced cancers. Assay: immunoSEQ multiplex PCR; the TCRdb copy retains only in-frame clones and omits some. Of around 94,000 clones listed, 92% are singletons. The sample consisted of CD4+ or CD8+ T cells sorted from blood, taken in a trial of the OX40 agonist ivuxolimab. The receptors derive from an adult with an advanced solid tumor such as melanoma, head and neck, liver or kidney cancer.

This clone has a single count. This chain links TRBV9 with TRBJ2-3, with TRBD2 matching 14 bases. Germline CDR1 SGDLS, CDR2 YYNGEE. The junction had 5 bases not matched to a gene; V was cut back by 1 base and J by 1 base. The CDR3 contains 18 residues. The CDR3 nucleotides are TGTGCCAGCAGCGTACGACTAGCGGGGGGGCCTGGCACAGATACGCAGTATTTT. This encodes CASSVRLAGGPGTDTQYF. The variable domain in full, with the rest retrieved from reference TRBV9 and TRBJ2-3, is DSGVTQTPKHLITATGQRVTLRCSPRSGDLSVYWYQQSLDQGLQFLIQYYNGEERAKGNILERFSAQQFPDLHSELNLSSLELGDSALYFCASSVRLAGGPGTDTQYFGPGTRLTVL.

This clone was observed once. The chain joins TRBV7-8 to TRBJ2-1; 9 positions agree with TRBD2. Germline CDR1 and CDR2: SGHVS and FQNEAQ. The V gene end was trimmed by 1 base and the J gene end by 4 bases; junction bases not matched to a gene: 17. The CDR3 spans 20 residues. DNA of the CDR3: TGTGCCAGCAGCTTAGTAGCGGGGGTCCGCGGGGGGAGACTTTACAATGAGCAGTTCTTC. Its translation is CASSLVAGVRGGRLYNEQFF.

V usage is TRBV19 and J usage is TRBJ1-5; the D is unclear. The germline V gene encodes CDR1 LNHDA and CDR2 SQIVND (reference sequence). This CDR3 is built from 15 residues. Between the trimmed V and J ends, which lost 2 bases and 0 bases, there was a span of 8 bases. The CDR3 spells CASSIKFYSNQPQHF. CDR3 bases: TGTGCCAGTAGTATAAAGTTCTATAGCAATCAGCCCCAGCATTTT. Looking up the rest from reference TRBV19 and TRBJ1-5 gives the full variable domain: DGGITQSPKYLFRKEGQNVTLSCEQNLNHDAMYWYRQDPGQGLRLIYYSQIVNDFQKGDIAEGYSVSREKKESFPLTVTSAQKNPTAFYLCASSIKFYSNQPQHFGDGTRLSIL.

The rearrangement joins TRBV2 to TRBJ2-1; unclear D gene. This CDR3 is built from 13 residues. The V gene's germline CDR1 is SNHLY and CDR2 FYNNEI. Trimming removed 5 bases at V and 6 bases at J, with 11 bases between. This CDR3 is CASSSLASNEQFF. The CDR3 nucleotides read TGTGCCAGCAGTTCCCTTGCAAGCAATGAGCAGTTCTTC.

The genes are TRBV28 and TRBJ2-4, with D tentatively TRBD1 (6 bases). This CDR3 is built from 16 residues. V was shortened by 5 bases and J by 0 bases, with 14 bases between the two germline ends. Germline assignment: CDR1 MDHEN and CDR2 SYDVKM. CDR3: CASSQQTGLAKNIQYF. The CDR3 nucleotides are TGTGCCAGCAGTCAGCAGACAGGCTTAGCCAAAAACATTCAGTACTTC. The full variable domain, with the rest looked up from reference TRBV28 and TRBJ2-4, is DVKVTQSSRYLVKRTGEKVFLECVQDMDHENMFWYRQDPGLGLRLIYFSYDVKMKEKGDIPEGYSVSREKKERFSLILESASTNQTSMYLCASSQQTGLAKNIQYFGAGTRLSVL.

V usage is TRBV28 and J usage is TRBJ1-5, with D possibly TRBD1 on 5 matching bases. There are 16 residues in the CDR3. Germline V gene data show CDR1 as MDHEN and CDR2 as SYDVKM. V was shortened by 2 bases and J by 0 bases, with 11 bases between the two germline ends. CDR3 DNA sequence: TGTGCCAGCAGTTTAGAGGCGGGGGATAGCAATCAGCCCCAGCATTTT. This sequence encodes CASSLEAGDSNQPQHF.

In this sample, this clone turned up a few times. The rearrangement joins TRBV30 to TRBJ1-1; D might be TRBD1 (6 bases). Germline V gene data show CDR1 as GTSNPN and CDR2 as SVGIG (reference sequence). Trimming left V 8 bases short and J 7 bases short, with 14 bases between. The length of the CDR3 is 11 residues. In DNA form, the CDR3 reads TGTGCCGGACAGTTGCGAGGTGAAGCTTTCTTT. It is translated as CAGQLRGEAFF.

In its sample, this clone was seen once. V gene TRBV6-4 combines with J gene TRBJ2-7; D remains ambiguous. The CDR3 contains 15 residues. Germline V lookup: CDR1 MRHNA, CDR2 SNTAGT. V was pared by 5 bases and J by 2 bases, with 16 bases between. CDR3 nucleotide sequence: TGTGCCAGCAGTCCTGGGGTATCCGGTCCCTACGAGCAGTACTTC. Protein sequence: CASSPGVSGPYEQYF.

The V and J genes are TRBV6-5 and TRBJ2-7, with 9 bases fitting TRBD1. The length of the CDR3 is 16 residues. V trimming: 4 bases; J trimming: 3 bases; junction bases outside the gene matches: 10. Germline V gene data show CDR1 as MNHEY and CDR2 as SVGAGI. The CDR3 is CASSSSGTGTLYEQYF. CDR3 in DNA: TGTGCCAGCAGTTCCTCCGGGACAGGGACTCTCTACGAGCAGTACTTC.

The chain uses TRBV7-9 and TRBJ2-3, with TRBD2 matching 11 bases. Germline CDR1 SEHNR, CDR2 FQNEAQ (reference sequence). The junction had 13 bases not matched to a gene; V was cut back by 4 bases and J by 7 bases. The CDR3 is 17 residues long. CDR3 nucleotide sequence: TGTGCCAGCAGCTCCTCTTATAGTAGCGGGAGGGGGTATACGCAGTATTTT. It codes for CASSSSYSSGRGYTQYF. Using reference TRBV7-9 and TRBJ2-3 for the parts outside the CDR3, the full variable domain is DTGVSQNPRHKITKRGQNVTFRCDPISEHNRLYWYRQTLGQGPEFLTYFQNEAQLEKSRLLSDRFSAERPKGSFSTLEIQRTEQGDSAMYLCASSSSYSSGRGYTQYFGPGTRLTVL.

The CDR3 DNA reads TGTGCCAGCAGTTTATTTTCGGCTGAAAAACTGTTTTTT. Translation gives CASSLFSAEKLFF. The V and J genes are TRBV27 and TRBJ1-4, with unresolved D. Germline CDR1 reads MNHEY; CDR2 reads SMNVEV (reference sequence). The CDR3 extends over 13 amino acids. The V and J ends lost 1 base and 7 bases respectively, with 7 bases between them.

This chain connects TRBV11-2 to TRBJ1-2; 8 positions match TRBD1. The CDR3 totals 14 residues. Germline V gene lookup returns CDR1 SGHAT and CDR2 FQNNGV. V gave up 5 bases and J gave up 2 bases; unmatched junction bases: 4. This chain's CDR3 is CASSPGQGNYGYTF. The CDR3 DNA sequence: TGTGCCAGCAGCCCCGGACAGGGAAACTATGGCTACACCTTC. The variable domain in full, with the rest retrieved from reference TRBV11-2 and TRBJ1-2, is EAGVAQSPRYKIIEKRQSVAFWCNPISGHATLYWYQQILGQGPKLLIQFQNNGVVDDSQLPKDRFSAERLKGVDSTLKIQPAKLEDSAVYLCASSPGQGNYGYTFGSGTRLTVV.

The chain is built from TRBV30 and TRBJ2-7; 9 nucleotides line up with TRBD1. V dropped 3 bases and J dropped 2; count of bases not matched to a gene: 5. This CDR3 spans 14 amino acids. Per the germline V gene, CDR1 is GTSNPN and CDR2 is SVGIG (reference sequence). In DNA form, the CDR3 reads TGTGCCTGGAGGGCTACAGGGGGCACCTACGAGCAGTACTTC. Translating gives CAWRATGGTYEQYF. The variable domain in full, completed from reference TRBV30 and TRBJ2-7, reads SQTIHQWPATLVQPVGSPLSLECTVEGTSNPNLYWYRQAAGRGLQLLFYSVGIGQISSEVPQNLSASRPQDRQFILSSKKLLLSDSGFYLCAWRATGGTYEQYFGPGTRLTVT.

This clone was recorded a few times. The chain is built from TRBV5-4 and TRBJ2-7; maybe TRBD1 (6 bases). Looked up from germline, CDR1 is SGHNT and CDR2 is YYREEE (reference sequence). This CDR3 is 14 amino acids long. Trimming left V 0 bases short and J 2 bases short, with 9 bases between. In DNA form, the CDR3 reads TGTGCCAGCAGCTTGGTGGGACAACCCTACGAGCAGTACTTC. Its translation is CASSLVGQPYEQYF.

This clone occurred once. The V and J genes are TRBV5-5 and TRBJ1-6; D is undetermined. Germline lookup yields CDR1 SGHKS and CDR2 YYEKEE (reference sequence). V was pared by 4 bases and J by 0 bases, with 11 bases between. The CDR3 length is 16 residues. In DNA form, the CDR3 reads TGTGCCAGCAGCCCCGTCCCCAGCTCCTATAATTCACCCCTCCACTTT. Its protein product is CASSPVPSSYNSPLHF. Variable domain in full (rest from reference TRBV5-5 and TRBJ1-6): DAGVTQSPTHLIKTRGQQVTLRCSPISGHKSVSWYQQVLGQGPQFIFQYYEKEERGRGNFPDRFSARQFPNYSSELNVNALLLGDSALYLCASSPVPSSYNSPLHFGNGTRLTVT.

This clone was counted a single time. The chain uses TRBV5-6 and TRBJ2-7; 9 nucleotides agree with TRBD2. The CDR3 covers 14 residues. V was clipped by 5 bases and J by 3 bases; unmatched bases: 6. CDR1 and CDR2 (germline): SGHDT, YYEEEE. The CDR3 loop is CASSWSSGNYEQYF. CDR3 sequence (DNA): TGTGCCAGCAGTTGGTCTAGCGGGAACTACGAGCAGTACTTC.

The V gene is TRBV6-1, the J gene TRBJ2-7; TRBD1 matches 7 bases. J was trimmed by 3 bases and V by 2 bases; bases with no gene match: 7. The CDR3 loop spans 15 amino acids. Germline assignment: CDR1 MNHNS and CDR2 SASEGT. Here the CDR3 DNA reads TGTGCCAGCAGTGAATTCGGACAGGCGAACTACGAGCAGTACTTC. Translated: CASSEFGQANYEQYF.

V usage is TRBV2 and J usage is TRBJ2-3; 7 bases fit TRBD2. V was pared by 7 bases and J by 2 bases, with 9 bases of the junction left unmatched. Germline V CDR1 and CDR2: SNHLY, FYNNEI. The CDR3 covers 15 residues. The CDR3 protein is CASKGSGHSTDTQYF. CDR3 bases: TGTGCCAGCAAGGGTAGCGGGCACTCCACAGATACGCAGTATTTT.

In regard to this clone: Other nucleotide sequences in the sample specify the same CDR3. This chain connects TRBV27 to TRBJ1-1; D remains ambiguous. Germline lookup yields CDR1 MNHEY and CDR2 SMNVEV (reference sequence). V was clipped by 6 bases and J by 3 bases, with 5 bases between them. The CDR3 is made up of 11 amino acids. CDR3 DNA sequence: TGTGCCAGCAGGGGGTACACTGAAGCTTTCTTT. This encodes CASRGYTEAFF.

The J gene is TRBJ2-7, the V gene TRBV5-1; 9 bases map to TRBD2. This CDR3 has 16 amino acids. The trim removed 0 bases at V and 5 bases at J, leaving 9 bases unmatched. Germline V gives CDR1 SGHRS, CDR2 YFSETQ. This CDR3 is CASSLVPSGMLDEQYF. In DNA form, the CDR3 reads TGCGCCAGCAGCTTGGTTCCTAGCGGGATGTTGGACGAGCAGTACTTC.

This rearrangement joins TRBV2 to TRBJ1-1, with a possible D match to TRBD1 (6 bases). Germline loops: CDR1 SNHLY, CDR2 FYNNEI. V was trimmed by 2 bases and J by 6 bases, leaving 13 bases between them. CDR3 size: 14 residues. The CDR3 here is CASSEWTEGPEAFF. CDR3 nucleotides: TGTGCCAGCAGTGAATGGACAGAAGGTCCTGAAGCTTTCTTT.

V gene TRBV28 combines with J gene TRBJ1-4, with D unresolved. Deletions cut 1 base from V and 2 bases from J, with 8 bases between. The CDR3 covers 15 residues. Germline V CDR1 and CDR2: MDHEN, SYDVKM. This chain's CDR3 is CASSLLGRTNEKLFF. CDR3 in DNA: TGTGCCAGCAGTTTATTAGGCAGGACTAATGAAAAACTGTTTTTT.

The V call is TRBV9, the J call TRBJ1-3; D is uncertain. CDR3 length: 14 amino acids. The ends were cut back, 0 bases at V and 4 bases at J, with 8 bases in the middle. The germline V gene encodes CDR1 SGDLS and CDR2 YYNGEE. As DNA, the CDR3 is TGTGCCAGCAGCGTAGATGGGAGCGGAAACACCATATATTTT. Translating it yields CASSVDGSGNTIYF.

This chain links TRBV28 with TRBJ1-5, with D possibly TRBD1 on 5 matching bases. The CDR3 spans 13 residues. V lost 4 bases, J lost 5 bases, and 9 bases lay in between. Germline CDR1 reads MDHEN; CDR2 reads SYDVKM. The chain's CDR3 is CASSSGFYQPQHF. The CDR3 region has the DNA TGTGCCAGCAGTTCAGGGTTTTATCAGCCCCAGCATTTT. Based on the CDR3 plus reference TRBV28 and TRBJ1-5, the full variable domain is DVKVTQSSRYLVKRTGEKVFLECVQDMDHENMFWYRQDPGLGLRLIYFSYDVKMKEKGDIPEGYSVSREKKERFSLILESASTNQTSMYLCASSSGFYQPQHFGDGTRLSIL.

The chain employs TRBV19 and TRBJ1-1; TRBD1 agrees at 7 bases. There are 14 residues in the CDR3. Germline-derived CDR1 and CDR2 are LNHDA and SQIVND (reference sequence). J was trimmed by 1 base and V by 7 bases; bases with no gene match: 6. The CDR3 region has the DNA TGTGCCAGTACGACCGGGACAGCGAACACTGAAGCTTTCTTT. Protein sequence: CASTTGTANTEAFF.

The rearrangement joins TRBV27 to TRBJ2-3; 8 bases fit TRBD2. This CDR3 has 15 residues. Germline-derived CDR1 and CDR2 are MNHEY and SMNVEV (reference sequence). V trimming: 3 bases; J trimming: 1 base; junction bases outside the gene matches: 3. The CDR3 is CASSLDSGGTDTQYF. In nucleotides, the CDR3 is TGTGCCAGCAGTTTGGATAGCGGGGGCACAGATACGCAGTATTTT.

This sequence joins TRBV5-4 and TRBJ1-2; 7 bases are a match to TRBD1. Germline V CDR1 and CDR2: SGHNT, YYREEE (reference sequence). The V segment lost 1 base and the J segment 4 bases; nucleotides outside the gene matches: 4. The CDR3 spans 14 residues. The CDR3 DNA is TGTGCCAGCAGCTTGATCACAGGGGCCTATGGCTACACCTTC. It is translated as CASSLITGAYGYTF.

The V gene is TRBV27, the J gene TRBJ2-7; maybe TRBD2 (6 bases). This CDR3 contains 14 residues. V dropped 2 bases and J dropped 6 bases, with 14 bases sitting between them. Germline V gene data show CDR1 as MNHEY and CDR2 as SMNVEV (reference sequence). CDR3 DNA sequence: TGTGCCAGCAGTTTACTCCCCTTGGGGGGCGAGCAGTACTTC. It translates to CASSLLPLGGEQYF.

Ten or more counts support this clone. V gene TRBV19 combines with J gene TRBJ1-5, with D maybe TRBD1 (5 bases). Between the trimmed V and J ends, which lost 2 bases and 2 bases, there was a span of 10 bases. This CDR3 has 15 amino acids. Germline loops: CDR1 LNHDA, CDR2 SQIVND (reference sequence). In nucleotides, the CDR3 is TGTGCCAGTAGTATATATGGGGGAGGCAATCAGCCCCAGCATTTT. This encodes CASSIYGGGNQPQHF.

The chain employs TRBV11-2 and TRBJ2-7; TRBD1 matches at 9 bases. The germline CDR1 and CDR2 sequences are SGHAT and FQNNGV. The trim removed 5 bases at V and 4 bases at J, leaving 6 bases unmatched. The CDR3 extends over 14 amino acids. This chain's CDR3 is CASSQGGQGYEQYF. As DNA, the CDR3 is TGTGCCAGCAGCCAAGGAGGACAGGGGTACGAGCAGTACTTC.